The 4 T cell receptor beta chains given below trace back to one sample, sequenced in a study of blood T cell repertoires in COVID-19. Sequencing used immunoSEQ multiplex PCR; TCRdb keeps in-frame clones, though not all of them. The data contain some 28,000 clones, roughly 90% of them singletons. The sequenced sample was peripheral blood. Every receptor here comes from a human donor in a cohort sampled during active COVID-19.

V is TRBV4-1 and J is TRBJ1-4; D not certain. Germline assignment: CDR1 MGHRA and CDR2 YSYEKL. V was cut by 0 bases and J by 7 bases, with 12 bases left in between. The CDR3 consists of 15 residues. In DNA, the CDR3 is TGCGCCAGCAGCCAAGATGCCGGGTTTGGTGAAAAACTGTTTTTT. Amino acids: CASSQDAGFGEKLFF.

CDR3 in amino acids: CASSGANTDEQFF. The DNA of the CDR3 is TGTGCCAGCAGCGGGGCCAATACAGATGAGCAGTTCTTC. The chain carries TRBV5-4 and TRBJ2-1; maybe TRBD1 (5 bases). The germline gives CDR1 SGHNT, CDR2 YYREEE (reference sequence). Trimming shortened V by 4 bases and J by 8 bases, and 13 bases separated the two germline ends. The CDR3 has 13 residues.

The chain joins TRBV29-1 to TRBJ2-3, with D tentatively TRBD2 (6 bases). The CDR3 runs 15 residues. V lost 4 bases and J lost 1, with 15 bases in between. Germline CDR1 and CDR2: SQVTM and ANQGSEA. In DNA form, the CDR3 reads TGCAGCGTTGGGACCTTTAGCGGACGCACAGATACGCAGTATTTT. Its protein product is CSVGTFSGRTDTQYF.

This clone appeared a single time. The J gene is TRBJ1-1, the V gene TRBV7-2; 7 bases line up with TRBD1. CDR3 length: 16 residues. The germline V gene encodes CDR1 SGHTA and CDR2 FQGNSA. V shed 2 bases and J 4 bases; nucleotides not matched to a gene: 10. CDR3 sequence: CASSLSRQGPGTEAFF. Here the CDR3 DNA reads TGTGCCAGCAGCTTATCGAGACAGGGTCCGGGCACTGAAGCTTTCTTT.